The rows below give T cell receptor beta chains drawn from one sample of a study of blood T cell repertoires in COVID-19. Sequenced by immunoSEQ multiplex PCR; TCRdb stores in-frame clones only, minus some. This sample has 120,000 to 150,000 clones; around 84% occur once, and the top ten carry approximately 40%. Sequencing input: peripheral blood. The source is a human donor in a cohort sampled during active COVID-19. Both conserved end residues are part of each CDR3.

j_call v_call cdr3_aa
TRBJ1-1 TRBV2 CATILDRDTEAFF
TRBJ2-1 TRBV7-9 CASSLLAGGVHEQFF
TRBJ1-3 TRBV5-5 CASSLRGPSGNTIYF
TRBJ1-1 TRBV10-3 CAISQGANTEAFF
TRBJ1-1 TRBV5-1 CASSLGQGGGTEAFF
TRBJ1-6 TRBV27 CASRREGRSPLHF
TRBJ2-2 TRBV5-1 CASRPTGGWSGELFF
TRBJ2-7 TRBV6-6 CASNRWGEEQYF
TRBJ2-5 TRBV27 CASSWGVGQGKTQYF
TRBJ1-5 TRBV11-2 CASSPTTGNQPQHF
TRBJ1-2 TRBV27 CATSPGRVGPIYGYTF
TRBJ2-3 TRBV7-9 CASSWDSTDTQYF
TRBJ1-4 TRBV6-5 CAGSGQGAGEKLFF
TRBJ1-1 TRBV7-9 CASSFNPTEAFF
TRBJ2-1 TRBV2 CASRSSGSYNEQFF
TRBJ2-4 TRBV28 CASSNLDRAKNIQYF
TRBJ1-1 TRBV7-9 CASSQGQGGEAFF
TRBJ2-7 TRBV10-3 CAISLAGRYEQYF
TRBJ2-1 TRBV3-1/TRBV3-2 CASSQGGGAGEQFF
TRBJ1-1 TRBV7-7 CASSLLQGNTEAFF
TRBJ1-1 TRBV10-3 CAIREGQGHTEAFF
TRBJ2-7 TRBV7-9 CASSLQGGLYEQYF
TRBJ2-1 TRBV5-5 CASSVLVSHNEQFF
TRBJ2-4 TRBV5-4 CASSPGRDRAKNIQYF
TRBJ2-2 TRBV3-1/TRBV3-2 CASSQAPDTGELFF
TRBJ1-1 TRBV7-9 CASSRFGLSAEAFF
TRBJ2-6 TRBV11-3 CASSLGAGKSGANVLTF
TRBJ2-1 TRBV5-1 CASSLGDRDEQFF
TRBJ1-2 TRBV3-1/TRBV3-2 CASSPTGDYGYTF
TRBJ1-2 TRBV18 CASSPEANYGYTF
TRBJ2-1 TRBV19 CASSIRSFGEQFF
TRBJ1-2 TRBV18 CASSPPGDPYGYTF
TRBJ2-2 TRBV30 CAWSRGQGGTGELFF
TRBJ1-5 TRBV6-2/TRBV6-3 CASSYSFGPGTGGFNQPQHF
TRBJ1-1 TRBV10-3 CAIRDRRMNTEAFF
TRBJ2-3 TRBV18 CASSPGTSGGVGTDTQYF
TRBJ1-4 TRBV4-1 CASSQGGRSLNEKLFF
TRBJ2-1 TRBV6-5 CASREGLRSYNEQFF
TRBJ1-1 TRBV11-2 CASSLVTVNTEAFF
TRBJ2-7 TRBV7-2 CASSYSSLAGYEQYF
TRBJ2-7 TRBV6-1 CASSEEVAAGAYEQYF
TRBJ1-1 TRBV18 CASSPPEGWGTEAFF
TRBJ1-2 TRBV12-3/TRBV12-4 CASSITGSYTF
TRBJ2-7 TRBV19 CASGLAGVSYEQYF
TRBJ2-1 TRBV7-2 CASSLGGGDYNEQFF
TRBJ1-2 TRBV5-6 CASRLEPTRISYTF
TRBJ2-3 TRBV6-2/TRBV6-3 CASSYAGKVPDTQYF
TRBJ2-1 TRBV6-5 CASSSQGGEQFF
TRBJ2-5 TRBV5-5 CASNRDSQETQYF
TRBJ1-2 TRBV28 CASRPGDIRGGYTF
TRBJ2-5 TRBV4-1 CASSQDRAGQETQYF
TRBJ1-1 TRBV5-1 CASSLDRQAVNTEAFF
TRBJ1-2 TRBV28 CASSFSYYGYTF
TRBJ1-1 TRBV2 CASRRRQGGTEAFF
TRBJ2-2 TRBV5-1 CASSSGTGGIGELFF
TRBJ2-7 TRBV4-3 CASSQDGAGIEQYF